Each of the 2 T cell receptor beta chains below was sequenced from the same sample in a study of CD8 T cells in ankylosing spondylitis. TCRdb analysed the 5' RACE reads with MiXCR anew, one entry per CDR3 protein. The sample has fewer than 650,000 distinct CDR3 sequences; roughly 13% are singletons. These TCRs' antigens remain unknown. Regarding the study as a whole: Seemingly distinctive of ankylosing spondylitis blood was a TCR beta motif formed by eight highly homologous variants.

Input material: blood, either unsorted or a sorted T cell fraction (not recorded which). All receptors come from a male donor with ankylosing spondylitis.

This chain joins TRBV7-2 and TRBJ2-3, with 13 bases lining up with TRBD2. J was trimmed by 1 base and V by 5 bases; bases with no gene match: 3. Germline-derived CDR1 and CDR2 are SGHTA and FQGNSA. The CDR3 is made up of 16 amino acids. CDR3 coding DNA: TGTGCCAGCAGCAGTGGGACTAGCGGGGGCACAGATACGCAGTATTTT. Translated, it gives CASSSGTSGGTDTQYF.

The genes are TRBV6-2 or TRBV6-3 and TRBJ2-7, with 8 bases fitting TRBD2. The V gene's germline CDR1 is MNHEY and CDR2 SVGEGT. The CDR3 runs 13 residues. Trimming took 2 bases from V and 6 from J; bases not matched to a gene: 3. The CDR3 nucleotides read TGTGCCAGCAGTTACGGAGCGGGAGTCGAGCAGTACGTC. Its protein product is CASSYGAGVEQYV.